This T cell receptor (beta chain) comes out of a study of cytomegalovirus exposure and HLA in healthy donors. Study results and caveats: Highly shared variants forming one cluster were likely a sequencing artifact. The authors reported that TCR beta sequences could predict HLA-A and HLA-B alleles. These predictions were accurate for most subjects in the first cohort.

This CDR3 region has 14 residues. V was clipped by 3 bases and J by 0 bases, with 6 bases between them. Germline values: CDR1 KGHSH, CDR2 LQKENI. To note about this clone: The antigen is not known.

13 Jbeta primers and 60 Vbeta primers were used for the PCR. Sequencing used immunoSEQ multiplex PCR; TCRdb keeps in-frame clones, though not all of them. The sample records 50,000 or so clones, approximately 68% being singletons. The source is a man aged 30 to 45 in good health and CMV-seronegative. The V gene is TRBV18, the J gene TRBJ2-4, with unresolved D. Sequenced material: PBMCs. The CDR3 DNA follows: TGTGCCAGCTCACCGGCGGTAGCCAAAAACATTCAGTACTTC. Its protein is CASSPAVAKNIQYF. The full variable domain, its missing parts supplied by reference TRBV18 and TRBJ2-4, is NAGVMQNPRHLVRRRGQEARLRCSPMKGHSHVYWYRQLPEEGLKFMVYLQKENIIDESGMPKERFSAEFPKEGPSILRIQQVVRGDSAAYFCASSPAVAKNIQYFGAGTRLSVL.